This TCR beta chain was observed in a study of sequential checkpoint blockade in melanoma. For the study at large: Each arm's sequence ended with maintenance nivolumab. Matched biopsies came pretreatment and at week 13 for twenty-two patients.

Concerning this clone itself: Its antigen remains unknown.

The data were produced by immunoSEQ multiplex PCR, yet TCRdb's version contains in-frame clones alone and is incomplete. The sample records fewer than 3,500 clones, approximately 22% being singletons. Notes on the study in general: Mutational load did not correlate with tumor T-cell fraction or clonality. Response in arm A was associated with pretreatment TIL clonality.

Treatment given: randomized to nivolumab then ipilimumab (arm A) or the reverse (arm B). V lost 0 bases and J 7 bases, leaving 18 bases between the germline ends. The CDR3 runs 16 residues. Germline V gene data show CDR1 as LNHDA and CDR2 as SQIVND (reference sequence). The chain joins TRBV19 to TRBJ1-2; a weak D match, TRBD1 (6 bases). This clonotype was obtained from a human patient with melanoma. Some clones in this sample may be carry-over from other donors' samples. The source was tumor tissue (inferred from file names), collected from a patient given nivolumab and ipilimumab in sequence. CDR3 in DNA: TGTGCCAGTAGTATAGATCCAACAGGGATTTCTCGTGGCTACACCTTC. Encoded protein: CASSIDPTGISRGYTF.